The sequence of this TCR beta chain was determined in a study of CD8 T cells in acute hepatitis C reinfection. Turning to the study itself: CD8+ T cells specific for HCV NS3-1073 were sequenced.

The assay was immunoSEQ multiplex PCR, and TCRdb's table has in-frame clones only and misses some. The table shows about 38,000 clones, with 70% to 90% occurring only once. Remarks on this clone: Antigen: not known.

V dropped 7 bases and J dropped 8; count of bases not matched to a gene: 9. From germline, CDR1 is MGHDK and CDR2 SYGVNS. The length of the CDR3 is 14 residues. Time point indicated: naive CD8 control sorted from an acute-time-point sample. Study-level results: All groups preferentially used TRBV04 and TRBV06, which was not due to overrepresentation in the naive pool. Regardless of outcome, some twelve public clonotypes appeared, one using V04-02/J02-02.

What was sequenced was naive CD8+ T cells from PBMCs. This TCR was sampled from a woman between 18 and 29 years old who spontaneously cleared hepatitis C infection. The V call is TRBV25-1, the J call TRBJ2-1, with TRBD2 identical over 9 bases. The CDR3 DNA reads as TGTGCCAGCACCGAGAGCGGGGGGTCTGATGAGCAGTTCTTC. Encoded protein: CASTESGGSDEQFF.